Below are 24 T cell receptor beta chains sequenced from a single sample in a study of patients and donors after allogeneic stem cell transplantation. TCRdb used MiXCR to reprocess the RT-PCR reads, holding one entry per CDR3 protein. The sample holds 800,000 to 1,000,000 distinct CDR3 sequences; about a sixth are singletons and the top ten take approximately 5.9%. Source material: blood, either unsorted or a sorted T cell fraction (not recorded which). The source of these receptors is a human donor who was either an allogeneic HSCT recipient or a stem cell or donor lymphocyte infusion donor (not recorded which). It is not recorded whose cells these are; they may come from a transplant donor.

This clonotype was observed a few times. This chain connects TRBV20-1 to TRBJ2-4; possibly TRBD1 for D (6 bases). V lost 3 bases and J 0 bases, leaving 9 bases between the germline ends. This CDR3 is 14 amino acids long. Germline V gene sequence: CDR1 DFQATT, CDR2 SNEGSKA (reference sequence). The CDR3 loop reads CSARDSLAKNIQYF. The CDR3 DNA is TGCAGTGCTAGGGACAGCTTAGCCAAAAACATTCAGTACTTC.

This chain joins TRBV9 and TRBJ2-3; 9 nucleotides align to TRBD2. The germline V gene encodes CDR1 SGDLS and CDR2 YYNGEE. This CDR3 has 16 amino acids. Trimming removed 3 bases from V and 0 bases from J; junction bases left unmatched: 5. For the CDR3, the DNA is TGTGCCAGCAGCGCCGTTAGCGGGGGAAGCACAGATACGCAGTATTTT. Translated: CASSAVSGGSTDTQYF.

The chain recombines TRBV5-1 with TRBJ2-1, with 7 bases that match TRBD2. Per germline, CDR1 SGHRS and CDR2 YFSETQ. V trimming: 7 bases; J trimming: 0 bases; junction bases outside the gene matches: 10. The CDR3 loop spans 16 amino acids. The CDR3 DNA sequence: TGCGCCAGCGTCGCTAGCGGACTATACTCCTACAATGAGCAGTTCTTC. Its translation is CASVASGLYSYNEQFF.

V usage is TRBV20-1 and J usage is TRBJ2-1; 8 nucleotides match TRBD2. The CDR3 contains 15 residues. Germline V gives CDR1 DFQATT, CDR2 SNEGSKA (reference sequence). V dropped 0 bases and J dropped 9; count of bases not matched to a gene: 10. This CDR3 reads CSARDARGRSAEQFF. The CDR3 region has the DNA TGCAGTGCTAGAGATGCCCGCGGGAGGTCGGCTGAGCAGTTCTTC.

The CDR3 bases are TGTGCCAGCAGCTTAATGGGTTCTACTAGCGGGAGCTGGGGCACAGATACGCAGTATTTT. Protein sequence: CASSLMGSTSGSWGTDTQYF. The gene calls are TRBV7-3 and TRBJ2-3; 11 bases are a match to TRBD2. The germline V gene has CDR1 SGHTA and CDR2 FQGTGA. Germline trimming cut 1 base from V and 1 base from J; bases unmatched to any gene: 13. The length of the CDR3 is 20 residues.

Only a few counts were recorded for this clonotype. The J gene is TRBJ2-3, the V gene TRBV5-5; TRBD1 matches 9 bases. Per the germline V gene, CDR1 is SGHKS and CDR2 is YYEKEE (reference sequence). The V gene end was trimmed by 0 bases and the J gene end by 3 bases; junction bases not matched to a gene: 5. The CDR3 consists of 16 residues. The CDR3 reads CASSLGVGTGTDTQYF. The CDR3 DNA is TGTGCCAGCAGCTTGGGGGTGGGGACAGGGACAGATACGCAGTATTTT.

This clonotype has just a few counts. The J gene is TRBJ2-7, the V gene TRBV5-5; weak D call: TRBD2 (5 bases). Germline V gives CDR1 SGHKS, CDR2 YYEKEE (reference sequence). V gave up 3 bases and J gave up 2 bases, with 9 bases separating them. The CDR3 has 13 residues. The CDR3 sequence is CASSSPSPYEQYF. The CDR3 DNA reads as TGTGCCAGCAGCTCACCTAGCCCCTACGAGCAGTACTTC.

This clonotype came up many times. J is TRBJ2-5 and V is TRBV9; D uncertain. CDR3 length: 15 residues. The V and J ends lost 4 bases and 5 bases respectively, with 18 bases between them. Per germline, CDR1 SGDLS and CDR2 YYNGEE. CDR3: CASSPPHTAEETQYF. The CDR3 region has the DNA TGTGCCAGCAGCCCCCCTCACACAGCAGAGGAGACCCAGTACTTC.

V and J are TRBV6-2 or TRBV6-3 and TRBJ2-2, with D perhaps matching TRBD1 (6 bases). V lost 5 bases and J 1 base, leaving 14 bases between the germline ends. From germline, CDR1 is MNHEY and CDR2 SVGEGT. The CDR3 consists of 16 residues. CDR3 DNA: TGTGCCAGCAGTCCCCGGGACACCTGGAACACCGGGGAGCTGTTTTTT. The encoded protein is CASSPRDTWNTGELFF.

The V call is TRBV24-1, the J call TRBJ2-5; the D gene is possibly TRBD2 (6 bases). V lost 4 bases, J lost 0 bases, and 14 bases lay in between. Germline lookup yields CDR1 KGHDR and CDR2 SFDVKD. CDR3 length equals 16 residues. The CDR3 sequence: CATSDAGRGNQETQYF. The CDR3 nucleotides read TGTGCCACCAGTGACGCGGGGAGAGGAAACCAAGAGACCCAGTACTTC.

This clonotype has only a few counts. The chain links TRBV5-4 to TRBJ2-2; 8 bases agree with TRBD1. Per the germline V gene, CDR1 is SGHNT and CDR2 is YYREEE (reference sequence). The CDR3 contains 15 residues. V lost 2 bases, J lost 6 bases, and 6 bases stayed unmatched. CDR3 nucleotides: TGTGCCAGCAGCTTCGCAGGGGGCGCGGCCGGGGAGCTGTTTTTT. Translation gives CASSFAGGAAGELFF.

This clonotype showed up just a few times. The chain links TRBV5-4 to TRBJ2-7; tentatively, D is TRBD2 (5 bases). This CDR3 is built from 12 residues. From germline, CDR1 is SGHNT and CDR2 YYREEE (reference sequence). V was pared by 1 base and J by 7 bases, with 9 bases between. The CDR3 sequence is CASSLTSREQYF. The CDR3 DNA is TGTGCCAGCAGCTTGACTAGTCGGGAGCAGTACTTC.

This clonotype has a handful of counts. This chain links TRBV27 with TRBJ1-1; D unresolved. Germline loops: CDR1 MNHEY, CDR2 SMNVEV (reference sequence). The CDR3 is 12 residues long. The germline V and J ends were trimmed by 8 bases and 3 bases, with 10 bases remaining between them. CDR3 region: CASRSEDTEAFF. The CDR3 DNA is TGTGCCAGCCGGAGTGAAGACACTGAAGCTTTCTTT.

This clonotype showed up just a few times. The rearrangement uses TRBV20-1 and TRBJ2-1; TRBD2 matches at 10 bases. Germline CDR1 reads DFQATT; CDR2 reads SNEGSKA (reference sequence). With 5 bases clipped from V and 6 bases from J, the junction kept 4 bases outside the gene matches. The CDR3 is made up of 13 amino acids. CDR3 region: CSAFSGGVNEQFF. The CDR3 DNA follows: TGCAGTGCTTTCAGCGGGGGGGTCAATGAGCAGTTCTTC.

This clonotype was detected many times. This sequence joins TRBV12-3 or TRBV12-4 and TRBJ1-5, with 8 bases identical to TRBD1. The CDR3 loop spans 14 amino acids. Trimming took 5 bases from V and 3 from J; bases not matched to a gene: 3. The CDR3 sequence: CASSGQGPNQPQHF. DNA of the CDR3: TGTGCCAGCAGTGGACAGGGCCCCAATCAGCCCCAGCATTTT.

This chain joins TRBV7-9 and TRBJ2-1; the D is unclear. CDR3 length equals 15 residues. Germline loops: CDR1 SEHNR, CDR2 FQNEAQ (reference sequence). Trimming pared 5 bases from V and 4 bases from J, leaving 15 bases between. CDR3 amino acids: CASSQTSIEYNEQFF. The DNA for the CDR3 is TGTGCCAGCAGCCAGACAAGTATCGAATACAATGAGCAGTTCTTC.

In its sample, this clonotype was seen a few times. V and J are TRBV5-6 and TRBJ2-1, with D possibly matching TRBD2 (7 bases). Germline loops: CDR1 SGHDT, CDR2 YYEEEE. This CDR3 contains 16 residues. The V end was cut by 1 base, the J end by 3 bases, with 14 bases between. CDR3 sequence: CASSLFRGANYNEQFF. CDR3 nucleotide sequence: TGTGCCAGCAGCTTGTTCCGGGGGGCGAACTACAATGAGCAGTTCTTC.

The CDR3 nucleotides are TGTGCCAGCAGTTTACTGACAGGGATCGGGGAGCTGTTTTTT. Residues: CASSLLTGIGELFF. The chain links TRBV27 to TRBJ2-2; 7 bases match TRBD1. The CDR3 has 14 amino acids. Unmatched junction bases numbered 4, after V lost 2 bases and J lost 7 bases. Germline V gene data show CDR1 as MNHEY and CDR2 as SMNVEV (reference sequence).

This clonotype was found a few times. This chain connects TRBV11-1 to TRBJ2-1; possibly TRBD1 or TRBD2 for D (5 bases each). Germline CDR1 reads SGHAT; CDR2 reads FQDESV (reference sequence). The CDR3 covers 18 residues. V was trimmed by 5 bases and J by 0 bases, leaving 20 bases between them. The CDR3 nucleotides read TGTGCCAGCAGCCCAAGATCACGGGGCGCCCCCTCCTACAATGAGCAGTTCTTC. Its protein product is CASSPRSRGAPSYNEQFF.

This clonotype was observed a few times. This chain connects TRBV12-3 or TRBV12-4 to TRBJ1-1, with D possibly matching TRBD1 (6 bases). This CDR3 spans 15 amino acids. V lost 4 bases, J lost 1 base, and 13 bases lay in between. Here the CDR3 reads CASSSNRVENTEAFF. CDR3 coding DNA: TGTGCCAGCAGTTCTAACAGGGTTGAGAACACTGAAGCTTTCTTT.

Written as DNA, the CDR3 is TGTGCCATCAGTGCCGGACAGGTTGGAGTCGAAAAACTGTTTTTT. It codes for CAISAGQVGVEKLFF. This chain connects TRBV10-3 to TRBJ1-4; 7 bases line up with TRBD1. The length of the CDR3 is 15 residues. The V and J ends lost 4 bases and 8 bases, in that order; junction bases with no gene match: 10. In germline, CDR1 is ENHRY, CDR2 SYGVKD.

In its sample, this clonotype was seen a few times. Written as DNA, the CDR3 is TGCGCCAGCAGCTTGGAAGGGTTGCAGCCCCAGCATTTT. It yields the protein CASSLEGLQPQHF. The J gene is TRBJ1-5, the V gene TRBV5-1; no firm D call. Looked up from germline, CDR1 is SGHRS and CDR2 is YFSETQ. This CDR3 spans 13 amino acids. V lost 0 bases and J lost 7, with 8 bases in between.

The rearrangement links TRBV12-3 or TRBV12-4 to TRBJ2-5; TRBD1 might be the D (6 bases). V lost 5 bases to trimming and J lost 6 bases, with 19 bases between them. The CDR3 length is 15 residues. This CDR3 is CASSVIQGLRQTQYF. In DNA form, the CDR3 reads TGTGCCAGCAGTGTTATACAGGGTTTGAGGCAGACCCAGTACTTC.

This clonotype showed up just a few times. The chain couples TRBV5-1 to TRBJ1-2; D might be TRBD1 (5 bases). The ends were cut back, 0 bases at V and 4 bases at J, with 16 bases in the middle. The CDR3 covers 16 residues. CDR1 is SGHRS, CDR2 YFSETQ, per germline. CDR3: CASSLGPFRVRYGYTF. The CDR3 bases are TGCGCCAGCAGCTTGGGCCCCTTCAGGGTCCGCTATGGCTACACCTTC.